Below are 26 T cell receptor beta chains sequenced from a single sample in a study of T cell responses to AZD1222 COVID-19 vaccine. The protocol was immunoSEQ multiplex PCR, while the TCRdb copy is restricted to in-frame clones and leaves out a portion. This repertoire shows some 140,000 clones, about 88% found once; its top ten account for around 3%. Sequencing used peripheral blood, obtained on day 0 of AZD1222 vaccination. The receptor set was obtained from an adult in good health.

This clone was recorded once. V usage is TRBV4-3 and J usage is TRBJ1-2, with 8 positions matching TRBD1. Germline CDR1 LGHNA, CDR2 YSLEER. CDR3 size: 15 residues. V lost 0 bases and J lost 4; bases outside the gene matches: 4. The chain's CDR3 is CASSQERTGTYGYTF. For the CDR3, the DNA is TGCGCCAGCAGCCAAGAAAGGACAGGGACCTATGGCTACACCTTC.

The chain carries TRBV2 and TRBJ2-1; 12 positions agree with TRBD2. J was trimmed by 7 bases and V by 3 bases; bases with no gene match: 10. Germline V lookup: CDR1 SNHLY, CDR2 FYNNEI. The CDR3 has 17 residues. This chain's CDR3 is CASSDPLAGGFRNEQFF. In DNA form, the CDR3 reads TGTGCCAGCAGTGACCCCCTAGCGGGGGGGTTTAGAAATGAGCAGTTCTTC.

J is TRBJ1-1 and V is TRBV7-9; D possibly corresponds to TRBD1 (5 bases). V lost 1 base, J lost 4 bases, and 10 bases lay in between. Germline V CDR1 and CDR2: SEHNR, FQNEAQ (reference sequence). The CDR3 spans 14 residues. The DNA for the CDR3 is TGTGCCAGCAGCTTAGAGGGACTGGGCACTGAAGCTTTCTTT. Its translation is CASSLEGLGTEAFF.

This chain links TRBV14 with TRBJ2-3; D is possibly TRBD2 (5 bases). From germline, CDR1 is SGHDN and CDR2 FVKESK. The ends were cut back, 3 bases at V and 4 bases at J, with 14 bases in the middle. The CDR3 spans 15 residues. Here the CDR3 DNA reads TGTGCCAGCAGCCACCCCGGCGCCGGGGCAGATACGCAGTATTTT. Translating gives CASSHPGAGADTQYF.

CDR3 region: CAISESSFGNQPQHF. Here the CDR3 DNA reads TGTGCCATCAGTGAATCCAGTTTTGGCAATCAGCCCCAGCATTTT. This chain links TRBV10-3 with TRBJ1-5; D call uncertain. The germline V and J ends were trimmed by 3 bases and 2 bases, with 11 bases remaining between them. Looked up from germline, CDR1 is ENHRY and CDR2 is SYGVKD. The CDR3 totals 15 residues.

This chain links TRBV6-2 or TRBV6-3 with TRBJ1-3, with a weak D call TRBD1 (5 bases). Deletions cut 6 bases from V and 2 bases from J, with 14 bases between. Germline V lookup: CDR1 MNHEY, CDR2 SVGEGT. CDR3 length: 15 residues. The CDR3 is CASSRPQGTGNTIYF. CDR3 coding DNA: TGTGCCAGCAGCAGACCCCAGGGAACTGGAAACACCATATATTTT.

This clone appeared a few times. V usage is TRBV25-1 and J usage is TRBJ1-1, with no clear D. The length of the CDR3 is 12 residues. V dropped 3 bases and J dropped 0 bases, with 2 bases sitting between them. CDR1 and CDR2 from the germline V gene are MGHDK and SYGVNS. CDR3 residues: CASSELNTEAFF. DNA for the CDR3: TGTGCCAGCAGTGAGTTGAACACTGAAGCTTTCTTT.

V is TRBV7-9 and J is TRBJ1-1; 7 nucleotides align to TRBD1. V shed 4 bases, J shed 3 bases, and the junction held 8 bases outside the gene matches. Germline V CDR1 and CDR2: SEHNR, FQNEAQ (reference sequence). The CDR3 covers 15 residues. CDR3 protein: CASSSDRQGYTEAFF. CDR3 in DNA: TGTGCCAGCAGCTCAGATCGACAGGGTTACACTGAAGCTTTCTTT.

CDR3 amino acids: CASTPRGLTNEQFF. CDR3 DNA sequence: TGTGCCAGCACCCCCAGGGGACTGACCAATGAGCAGTTCTTC. The J gene is TRBJ2-1, the V gene TRBV6-2 or TRBV6-3; D tentatively reads TRBD1 or TRBD2 (6 bases each). The CDR3 loop spans 14 amino acids. V was trimmed by 7 bases and J by 6 bases, leaving 16 bases between them. The germline gives CDR1 MNHEY, CDR2 SVGEGT.

This clone has a single count. This sequence joins TRBV6-6 and TRBJ2-1; D tentatively reads TRBD1 or TRBD2 (5 bases each). This CDR3 is built from 18 residues. CDR1 is MNHNY, CDR2 SVGAGI, per germline (reference sequence). Trimming stripped 5 bases from V and 8 bases from J, with 28 bases between. The CDR3 region has the DNA TGTGCCAGCAGTCCACAATCCTGGGGGACCCGCCTTCGGGATGAGCAGTTCTTC. Its protein is CASSPQSWGTRLRDEQFF.

V gene TRBV7-2 combines with J gene TRBJ2-1; TRBD2 might be the D (6 bases). Trimming removed 5 bases at V and 9 bases at J, with 17 bases between. Per the germline V gene, CDR1 is SGHTA and CDR2 is FQGNSA. The CDR3 loop spans 14 amino acids. Here the CDR3 DNA reads TGTGCCAGCAGCCTTTCCTTAGCGGTGGGTGAGCAGTTCTTC. It is translated as CASSLSLAVGEQFF.

V usage is TRBV5-1 and J usage is TRBJ1-6, with D unclear. Germline V gives CDR1 SGHRS, CDR2 YFSETQ. The CDR3 sequence is 14 residues long. The ends were cut back, 5 bases at V and 6 bases at J, with 12 bases in the middle. CDR3 loop: CASREGGSNSPLHF. CDR3 bases: TGCGCCAGCAGGGAGGGAGGGTCTAATTCACCCCTCCACTTT.

The chain uses TRBV5-6 and TRBJ1-1; 11 bases are shared with TRBD1. Germline V gene sequence: CDR1 SGHDT, CDR2 YYEEEE. The CDR3 has 14 residues. Trimming at V came to 3 bases and at J to 4 bases, leaving 2 bases not matched to a gene. The CDR3 DNA reads TGTGCCAGCAGCTCCGGACAGGGGGCCACTGAAGCTTTCTTT. Protein product: CASSSGQGATEAFF. Together with reference TRBV5-6 and TRBJ1-1, the CDR3 gives the full variable domain: DAGVTQSPTHLIKTRGQQVTLRCSPKSGHDTVSWYQQALGQGPQFIFQYYEEEERQRGNFPDRFSGHQFPNYSSELNVNALLLGDSALYLCASSSGQGATEAFFGQGTRLTVV.

This clone was seen a single time. CDR3 DNA: TGTGCCAGCATGATCGAGATGAACACTGAAGCTTTCTTT. Protein product: CASMIEMNTEAFF. V is TRBV6-5 and J is TRBJ1-1; D not resolved. Trimming removed 7 bases at V and 0 bases at J, with 9 bases between. The germline V gene encodes CDR1 MNHEY and CDR2 SVGAGI. The CDR3 spans 13 residues.

The chain combines TRBV7-2 with TRBJ1-5; D is unresolved. Germline lookup yields CDR1 SGHTA and CDR2 FQGNSA. Trimming stripped 4 bases from V and 0 bases from J, with 7 bases between. The CDR3 totals 14 residues. CDR3 region: CASSSPNSNQPQHF. The CDR3 bases are TGTGCCAGCAGCTCCCCTAATAGCAATCAGCCCCAGCATTTT.

The rearrangement joins TRBV18 to TRBJ1-3, with D uncertain. The CDR3 extends over 16 amino acids. Trimming took 2 bases from V and 0 from J, leaving 11 bases between them. CDR1 is KGHSH and CDR2 is LQKENI in the germline V gene. The CDR3 nucleotides read TGTGCCAGCTCACCAGGCTCGTCGGGCTCTGGAAACACCATATATTTT. Amino acid sequence: CASSPGSSGSGNTIYF.

The V and J genes are TRBV7-9 and TRBJ1-1; no firm D call. Between the trimmed V and J ends, which lost 5 bases and 3 bases, there was a span of 7 bases. In germline, CDR1 is SEHNR, CDR2 FQNEAQ (reference sequence). The CDR3 is 12 residues long. The CDR3 reads CASSKPDTEAFF. CDR3 DNA: TGTGCCAGCAGCAAACCAGACACTGAAGCTTTCTTT.

J is TRBJ2-5 and V is TRBV6-5, with a tentative D call TRBD2 (5 bases). Germline CDR1 is MNHEY and CDR2 is SVGAGI. This CDR3 has 12 amino acids. Trimming removed 8 bases from V and 5 bases from J, with 12 bases in between. In DNA form, the CDR3 reads TGTGCCAGCGAGGCCAGGAGGGAGACCCAGTACTTC. It is translated as CASEARRETQYF.

This chain uses TRBV7-8 with TRBJ1-1; 7 bases align to TRBD1. CDR3 length: 14 residues. Germline CDR1 is SGHVS and CDR2 is FQNEAQ. Trimming removed 4 bases from V and 0 bases from J; junction bases left unmatched: 2. The CDR3 DNA reads TGTGCCAGCAGCTCTGGGACAGTGAACACTGAAGCTTTCTTT. This encodes CASSSGTVNTEAFF.

This chain links TRBV3-1 (or the pseudogene TRBV3-2) with TRBJ1-5; D not resolved. Germline V CDR1 and CDR2: LGHDT, YNNKEL (reference sequence). CDR3 length: 14 residues. V was pared by 0 bases and J by 6 bases, with 9 bases between. The CDR3 bases are TGTGCCAGCAGCCAAGATCTAAACCCTCAGCCCCAGCATTTT. Residues: CASSQDLNPQPQHF.

This clone was detected only once. The chain couples TRBV28 to TRBJ1-6; 7 positions agree with TRBD1. Germline CDR1 is MDHEN and CDR2 is SYDVKM. The junction had 7 bases not matched to a gene; V was cut back by 10 bases and J by 4 bases. This CDR3 comprises 14 residues. The chain's CDR3 is CATWDRSYNSPLHF. CDR3 coding DNA: TGTGCCACCTGGGACAGAAGTTATAATTCACCCCTCCACTTT. Together with reference TRBV28 and TRBJ1-6, the CDR3 gives the full variable domain: DVKVTQSSRYLVKRTGEKVFLECVQDMDHENMFWYRQDPGLGLRLIYFSYDVKMKEKGDIPEGYSVSREKKERFSLILESASTNQTSMYLCATWDRSYNSPLHFGNGTRLTVT.

V and J are TRBV28 and TRBJ1-6; D unresolved. The CDR3 consists of 17 residues. V shed 3 bases and J shed 0 bases, with 12 bases lying between them. The germline V gene has CDR1 MDHEN and CDR2 SYDVKM. This chain's CDR3 is CASSFVRKSSYNSPLHF. CDR3 nucleotide sequence: TGTGCCAGCAGTTTTGTTCGGAAAAGCTCCTATAATTCACCCCTCCACTTT.

The chain joins TRBV18 to TRBJ1-6; D is possibly TRBD1 (6 bases). Trimming took 6 bases from V and 9 from J, leaving 15 bases between them. The CDR3 runs 14 residues. Germline CDR1 and CDR2: KGHSH and LQKENI. CDR3 protein: CASSSGAGGSPLHF. The CDR3 nucleotides are TGTGCCAGCTCCTCGGGGGCAGGAGGTTCACCCCTCCACTTT.

The chain joins TRBV27 to TRBJ2-5; 9 nucleotides align to TRBD2. Germline V gives CDR1 MNHEY, CDR2 SMNVEV (reference sequence). CDR3 length: 14 residues. V gave up 4 bases and J gave up 7 bases; unmatched junction bases: 7. CDR3 coding DNA: TGTGCCAGCAGTTCGACTAGCGGTATAGGGACCCAGTACTTC. Translating it yields CASSSTSGIGTQYF.

This clone occurred a few times. The J gene is TRBJ1-2, the V gene TRBV19; unclear D gene. The CDR3 runs to 14 residues. With 2 bases removed from V and 4 bases from J, the gap between germline ends came to 11 bases. Germline CDR1 is LNHDA and CDR2 is SQIVND (reference sequence). Here the CDR3 reads CASSITNDLYGYTF. DNA for the CDR3: TGTGCCAGTAGTATAACCAACGACCTCTATGGCTACACCTTC.

This CDR3 reads CASSQESVNSPLHF. The CDR3 DNA is TGCGCCAGCAGCCAAGAATCGGTGAATTCACCCCTCCACTTT. This rearrangement joins TRBV4-3 to TRBJ1-6, with D unclear. V lost 0 bases and J lost 7, with 7 bases in between. Germline values: CDR1 LGHNA, CDR2 YSLEER. This CDR3 is 14 amino acids long.